The 4 T cell receptor beta chains presented below share a single source sample, sequenced in a study of T cells in Graves' hyperthyroidism and ophthalmopathy. Amplified regions were TCR beta CDR3 sequences from RNA transcripts. HTBI primers were employed in a first-round RT-PCR of the TCR CDR3. Each CDR3 protein is one row after TCRdb ran MiXCR on the multiplex PCR reads. Among roughly 550,000 distinct CDR3 sequences listed, 16% were seen once. The sequenced sample consisted of blood. Receptors originate from a woman aged 25 to 45 with Graves' ophthalmopathy.

This clonotype appeared many times. V gene TRBV6-2 or TRBV6-3 combines with J gene TRBJ2-2; D gene ambiguous. The germline V gene has CDR1 MNHEY and CDR2 SVGEGT. V was clipped by 6 bases and J by 3 bases, with 8 bases between them. The CDR3 runs to 13 residues. The CDR3, as DNA: TGTGCCAGCAGCTACACAGACACCGGGGAGCTGTTTTTT. Amino acids: CASSYTDTGELFF.

This clonotype has a count of ten or more. The chain has TRBV28 and TRBJ2-7; possibly TRBD1 or TRBD2 for D (5 bases each). From germline, CDR1 is MDHEN and CDR2 SYDVKM. V was trimmed by 6 bases and J by 2 bases, leaving 20 bases between them. The CDR3 consists of 16 residues. CDR3 coding DNA: TGTGCCAGCAGGATGGGGACCTTCGGAGCCCCCTACGAGCAGTACTTC. Amino acid sequence: CASRMGTFGAPYEQYF.

This clonotype was seen many times. The rearrangement joins TRBV18 to TRBJ1-1; the D gene is possibly TRBD1 (6 bases). From germline, CDR1 is KGHSH and CDR2 LQKENI. V shed 3 bases and J shed 4 bases, with 18 bases lying between them. CDR3 length: 16 residues. The CDR3 DNA sequence: TGTGCCAGCTCACCGCAGGCAGGGGCGGTTAGCACTGAAGCTTTCTTT. It encodes CASSPQAGAVSTEAFF.

This clonotype was seen ten or more times. The chain combines TRBV27 with TRBJ2-7; 10 bases line up with TRBD2. Germline V gene sequence: CDR1 MNHEY, CDR2 SMNVEV (reference sequence). V lost 6 bases, J lost 1 base, and 6 bases stayed unmatched. The CDR3 totals 15 residues. The CDR3 DNA follows: TGTGCCAGCAGCAGACTAGCGGGTTTATCCTACGAGCAGTACTTC. Protein sequence: CASSRLAGLSYEQYF.